This T cell receptor beta chain stems from a study of T cell changes during pregnancy in multiple sclerosis. The data were produced by immunoSEQ multiplex PCR, yet TCRdb's version contains in-frame clones alone and is incomplete. The table includes over 12,000 clones, approximately 86% detected once. Germline V CDR1 and CDR2: MNHNY, SVGAGI (reference sequence). Trimming removed 2 bases at V and 6 bases at J, with 8 bases between. This CDR3 region has 13 residues. The genes are TRBV6-6 and TRBJ2-1; D is perhaps TRBD1 (5 bases). The sequence derives from a female donor with multiple sclerosis, enrolled in a pregnancy study. Specimen: CD8+ T cells from peripheral blood mononuclear cells, collected in the first trimester of pregnancy. In nucleotides, the CDR3 is TGTGCCAGCAGTTACGGGGCTGGCAATGAGCAGTTCTTC. Translation: CASSYGAGNEQFF.